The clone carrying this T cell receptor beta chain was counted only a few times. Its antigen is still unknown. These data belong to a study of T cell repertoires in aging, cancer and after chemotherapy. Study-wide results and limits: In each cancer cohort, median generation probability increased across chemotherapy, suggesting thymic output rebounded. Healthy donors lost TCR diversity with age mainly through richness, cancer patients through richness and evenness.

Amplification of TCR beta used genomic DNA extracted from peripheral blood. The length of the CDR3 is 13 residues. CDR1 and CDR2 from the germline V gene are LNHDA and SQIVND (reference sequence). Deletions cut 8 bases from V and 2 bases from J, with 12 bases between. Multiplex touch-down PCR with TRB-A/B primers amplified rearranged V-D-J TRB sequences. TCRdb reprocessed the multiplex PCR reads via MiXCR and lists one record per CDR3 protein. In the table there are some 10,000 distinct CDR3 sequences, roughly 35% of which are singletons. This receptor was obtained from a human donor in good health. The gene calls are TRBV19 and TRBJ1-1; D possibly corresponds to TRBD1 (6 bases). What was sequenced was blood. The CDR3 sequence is CASFQGINTEAFF. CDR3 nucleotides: TGTGCCAGTTTCCAGGGGATCAACACTGAAGCTTTCTTT.